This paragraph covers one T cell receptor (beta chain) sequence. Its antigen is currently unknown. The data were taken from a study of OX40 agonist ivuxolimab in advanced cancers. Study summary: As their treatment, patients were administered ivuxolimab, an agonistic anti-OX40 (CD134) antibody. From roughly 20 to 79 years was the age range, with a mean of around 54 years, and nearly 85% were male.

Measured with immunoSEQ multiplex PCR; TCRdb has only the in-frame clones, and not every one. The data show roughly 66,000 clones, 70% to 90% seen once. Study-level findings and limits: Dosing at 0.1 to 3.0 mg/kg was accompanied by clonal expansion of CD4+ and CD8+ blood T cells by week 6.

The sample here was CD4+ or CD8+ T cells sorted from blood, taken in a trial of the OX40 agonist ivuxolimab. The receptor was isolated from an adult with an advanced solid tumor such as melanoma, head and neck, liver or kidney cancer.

The CDR3 DNA is TGTGCCAGCAGTGTATCCGGGACAGGGGCCCCAGGAGACGAGCAGTACTTC. Translated, it gives CASSVSGTGAPGDEQYF. The rearrangement links TRBV6-1 to TRBJ2-7; 10 bases agree with TRBD1. Trimming at V came to 4 bases and at J to 5 bases, leaving 14 bases not matched to a gene. CDR1 and CDR2 from the germline V gene are MNHNS and SASEGT. This CDR3 has 17 amino acids.